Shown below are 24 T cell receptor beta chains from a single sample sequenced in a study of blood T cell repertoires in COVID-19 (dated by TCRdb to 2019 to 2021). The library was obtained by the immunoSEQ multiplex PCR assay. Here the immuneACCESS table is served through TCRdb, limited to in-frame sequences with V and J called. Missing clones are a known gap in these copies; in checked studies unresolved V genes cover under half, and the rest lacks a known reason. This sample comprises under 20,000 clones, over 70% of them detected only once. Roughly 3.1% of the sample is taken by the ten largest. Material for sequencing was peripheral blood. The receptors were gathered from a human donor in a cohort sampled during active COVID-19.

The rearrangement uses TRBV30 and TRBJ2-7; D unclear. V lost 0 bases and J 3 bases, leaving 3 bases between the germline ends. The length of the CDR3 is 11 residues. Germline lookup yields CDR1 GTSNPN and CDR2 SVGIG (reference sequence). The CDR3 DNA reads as TGTGCCTGGAGTGTCGGCTACGAGCAGTACTTC. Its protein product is CAWSVGYEQYF.

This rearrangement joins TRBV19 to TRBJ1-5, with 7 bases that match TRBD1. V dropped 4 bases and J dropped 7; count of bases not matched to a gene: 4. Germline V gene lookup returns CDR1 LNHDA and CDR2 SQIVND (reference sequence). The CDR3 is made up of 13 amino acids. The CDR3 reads CASSRQGPQPQHF. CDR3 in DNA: TGTGCCAGTAGTAGACAGGGACCCCAGCCCCAGCATTTT.

The CDR3 DNA follows: TGCGCCAGCAGCTCCCGGGACACTCCTATAGGGCAGTACTTC. Its protein product is CASSSRDTPIGQYF. The rearrangement links TRBV4-1 to TRBJ2-7; D perhaps matches TRBD1 (6 bases). CDR3 length: 14 amino acids. The V and J ends lost 5 bases and 9 bases respectively, with 20 bases between them. Germline lookup yields CDR1 MGHRA and CDR2 YSYEKL.

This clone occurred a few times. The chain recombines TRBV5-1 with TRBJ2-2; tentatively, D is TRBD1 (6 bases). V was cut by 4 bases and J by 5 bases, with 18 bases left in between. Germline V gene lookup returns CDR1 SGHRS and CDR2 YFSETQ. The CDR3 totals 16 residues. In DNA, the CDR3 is TGCGCCAGCAGCCCCGGCCCAGGGGCGCCAACCGGGGAGCTGTTTTTT. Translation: CASSPGPGAPTGELFF. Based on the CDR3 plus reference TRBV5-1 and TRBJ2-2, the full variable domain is KAGVTQTPRYLIKTRGQQVTLSCSPISGHRSVSWYQQTPGQGLQFLFEYFSETQRNKGNFPGRFSGRQFSNSRSEMNVSTLELGDSALYLCASSPGPGAPTGELFFGEGSRLTVL.

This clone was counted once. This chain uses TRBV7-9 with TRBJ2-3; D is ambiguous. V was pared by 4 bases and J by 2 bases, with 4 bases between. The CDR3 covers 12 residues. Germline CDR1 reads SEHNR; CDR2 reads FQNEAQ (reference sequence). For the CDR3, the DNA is TGTGCCAGCAGCTCCCACACAGATACGCAGTATTTT. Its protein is CASSSHTDTQYF.

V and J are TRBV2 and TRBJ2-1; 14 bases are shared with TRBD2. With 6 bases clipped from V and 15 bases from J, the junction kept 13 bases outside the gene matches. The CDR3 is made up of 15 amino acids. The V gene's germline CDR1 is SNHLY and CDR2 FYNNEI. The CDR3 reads CASRRTEGLAGVAFF. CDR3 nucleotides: TGTGCCAGCAGAAGGACAGAGGGACTAGCGGGAGTCGCGTTCTTC.

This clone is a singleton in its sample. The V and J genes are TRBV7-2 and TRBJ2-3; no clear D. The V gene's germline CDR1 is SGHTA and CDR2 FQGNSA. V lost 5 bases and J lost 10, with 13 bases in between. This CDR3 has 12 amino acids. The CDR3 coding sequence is TGTGCCAGCAGCCTTCCCCATACTGCGCAGTATTTT. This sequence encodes CASSLPHTAQYF.

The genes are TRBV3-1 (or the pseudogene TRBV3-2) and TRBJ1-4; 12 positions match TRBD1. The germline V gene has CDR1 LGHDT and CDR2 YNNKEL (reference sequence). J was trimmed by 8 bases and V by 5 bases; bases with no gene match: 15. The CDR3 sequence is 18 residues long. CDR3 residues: CASSMRPGTGGGGEKLFF. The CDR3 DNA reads TGTGCCAGCAGCATGCGTCCCGGGACAGGGGGCGGAGGGGAAAAACTGTTTTTT.

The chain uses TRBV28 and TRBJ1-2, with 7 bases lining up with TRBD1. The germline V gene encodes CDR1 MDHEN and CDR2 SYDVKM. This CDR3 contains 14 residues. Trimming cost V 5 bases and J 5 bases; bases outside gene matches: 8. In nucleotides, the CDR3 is TGTGCCAGCAGTAGAAGGGGGCAGGATTATGGCTACACCTTC. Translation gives CASSRRGQDYGYTF.

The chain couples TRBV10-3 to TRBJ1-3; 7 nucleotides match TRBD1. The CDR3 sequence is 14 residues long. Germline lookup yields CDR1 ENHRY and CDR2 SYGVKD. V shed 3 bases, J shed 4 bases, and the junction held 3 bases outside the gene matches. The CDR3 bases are TGTGCCATCAGTGAAGGCAGGGGGGGAAACACCATATATTTT. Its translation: CAISEGRGGNTIYF.

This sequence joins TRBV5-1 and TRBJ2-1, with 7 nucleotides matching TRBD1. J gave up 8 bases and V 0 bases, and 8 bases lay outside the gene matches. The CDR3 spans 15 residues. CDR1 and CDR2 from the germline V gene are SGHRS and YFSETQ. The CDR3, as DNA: TGCGCCAGCAGCTTGGTCGGGACAGTGTCGGATGAGCAGTTCTTC. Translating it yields CASSLVGTVSDEQFF. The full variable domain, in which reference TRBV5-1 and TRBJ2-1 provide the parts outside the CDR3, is KAGVTQTPRYLIKTRGQQVTLSCSPISGHRSVSWYQQTPGQGLQFLFEYFSETQRNKGNFPGRFSGRQFSNSRSEMNVSTLELGDSALYLCASSLVGTVSDEQFFGPGTRLTVL.

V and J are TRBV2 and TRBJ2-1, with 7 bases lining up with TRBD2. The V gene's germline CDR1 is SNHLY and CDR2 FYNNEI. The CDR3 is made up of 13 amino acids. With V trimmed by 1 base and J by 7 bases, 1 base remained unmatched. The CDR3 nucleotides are TGTGCCAGCAGTGAAGTCGGGAGGAATGAGCAGTTCTTC. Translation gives CASSEVGRNEQFF. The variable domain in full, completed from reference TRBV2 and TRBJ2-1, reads EPEVTQTPSHQVTQMGQEVILRCVPISNHLYFYWYRQILGQKVEFLVSFYNNEISEKSEIFDDQFSVERPDGSNFTLKIRSTKLEDSAMYFCASSEVGRNEQFFGPGTRLTVL.

The CDR3 spells CASSYSRRGETQYF. The CDR3 nucleotides read TGTGCCAGCAGTTACTCGAGGAGGGGTGAGACCCAGTACTTC. J is TRBJ2-5 and V is TRBV6-5; maybe TRBD2 (6 bases). CDR3 length: 14 amino acids. Germline lookup yields CDR1 MNHEY and CDR2 SVGAGI. With 0 bases removed from V and 5 bases from J, the gap between germline ends came to 10 bases.

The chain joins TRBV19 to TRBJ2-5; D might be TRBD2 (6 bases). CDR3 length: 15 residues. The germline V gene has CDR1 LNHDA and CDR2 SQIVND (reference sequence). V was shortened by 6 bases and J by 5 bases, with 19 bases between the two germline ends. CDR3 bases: TGTGCCAGTAGCTCCTCGGGAGTTAAAGGGGAGACCCAGTACTTC. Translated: CASSSSGVKGETQYF. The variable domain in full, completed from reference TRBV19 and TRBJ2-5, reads DGGITQSPKYLFRKEGQNVTLSCEQNLNHDAMYWYRQDPGQGLRLIYYSQIVNDFQKGDIAEGYSVSREKKESFPLTVTSAQKNPTAFYLCASSSSGVKGETQYFGPGTRLLVL.

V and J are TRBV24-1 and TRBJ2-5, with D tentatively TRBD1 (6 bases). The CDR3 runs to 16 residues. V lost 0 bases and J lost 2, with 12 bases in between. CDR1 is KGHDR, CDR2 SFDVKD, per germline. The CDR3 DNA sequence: TGTGCCACCAGTGATTTGCAAAGGGGGAAGCAAGAGACCCAGTACTTC. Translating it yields CATSDLQRGKQETQYF.

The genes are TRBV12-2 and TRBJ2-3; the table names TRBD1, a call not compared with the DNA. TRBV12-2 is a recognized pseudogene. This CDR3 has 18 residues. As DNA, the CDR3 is TGTGCAAGTCGCCTTACCCTAGGTCGGACAGGGGATGCAGATACGCAGTATTTT. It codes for CASRLTLGRTGDADTQYF.

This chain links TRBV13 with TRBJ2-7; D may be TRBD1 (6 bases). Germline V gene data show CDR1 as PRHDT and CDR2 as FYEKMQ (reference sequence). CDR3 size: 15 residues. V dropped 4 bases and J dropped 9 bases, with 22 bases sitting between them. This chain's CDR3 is CASSSGLEKKGGQYF. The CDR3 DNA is TGTGCCAGCAGCTCCGGACTCGAGAAGAAAGGGGGGCAGTACTTC.

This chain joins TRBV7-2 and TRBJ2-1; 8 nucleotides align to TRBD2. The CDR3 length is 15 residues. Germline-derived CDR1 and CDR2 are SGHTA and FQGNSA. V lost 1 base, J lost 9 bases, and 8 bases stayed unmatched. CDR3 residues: CASSLEGGRGGEQFF. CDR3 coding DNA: TGTGCCAGCAGCTTAGAGGGTGGTCGGGGGGGTGAGCAGTTCTTC.

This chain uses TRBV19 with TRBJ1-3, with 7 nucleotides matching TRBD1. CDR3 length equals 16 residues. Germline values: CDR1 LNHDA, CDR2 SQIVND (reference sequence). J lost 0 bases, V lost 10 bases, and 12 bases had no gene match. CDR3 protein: CATERTGPFSGNTIYF. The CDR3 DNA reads TGTGCCACTGAACGGACAGGTCCCTTCTCTGGAAACACCATATATTTT.

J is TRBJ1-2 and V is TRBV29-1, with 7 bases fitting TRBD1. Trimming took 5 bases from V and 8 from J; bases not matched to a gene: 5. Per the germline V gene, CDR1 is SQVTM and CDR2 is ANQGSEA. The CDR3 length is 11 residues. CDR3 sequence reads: CSVLGGWGYTF. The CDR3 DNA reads TGCAGCGTTTTAGGGGGCTGGGGCTACACCTTC.

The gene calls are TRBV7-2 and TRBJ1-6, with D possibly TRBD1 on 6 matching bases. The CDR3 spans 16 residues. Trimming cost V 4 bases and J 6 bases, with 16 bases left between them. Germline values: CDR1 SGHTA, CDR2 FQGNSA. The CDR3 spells CASSSGHTSPNSPLHF. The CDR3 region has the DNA TGTGCCAGCAGCTCGGGACACACATCACCTAATTCACCCCTCCACTTT. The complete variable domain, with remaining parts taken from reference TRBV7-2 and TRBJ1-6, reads GAGVSQSPSNKVTEKGKDVELRCDPISGHTALYWYRQSLGQGLEFLIYFQGNSAPDKSGLPSDRFSAERTGGSVSTLTIQRTQQEDSAVYLCASSSGHTSPNSPLHFGNGTRLTVT.

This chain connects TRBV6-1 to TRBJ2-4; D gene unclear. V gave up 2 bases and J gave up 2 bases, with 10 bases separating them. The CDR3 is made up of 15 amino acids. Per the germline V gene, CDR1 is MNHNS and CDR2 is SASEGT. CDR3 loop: CASSEYGSPKNIQYF. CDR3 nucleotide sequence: TGTGCCAGCAGTGAATATGGTAGTCCCAAAAACATTCAGTACTTC.

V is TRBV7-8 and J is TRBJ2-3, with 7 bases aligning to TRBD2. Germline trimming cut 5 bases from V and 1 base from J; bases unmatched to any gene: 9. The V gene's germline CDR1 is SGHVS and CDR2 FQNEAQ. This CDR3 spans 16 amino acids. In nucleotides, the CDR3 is TGTGCCAGCAGCACGCGGGGGAGGAGGGGCACAGATACGCAGTATTTT. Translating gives CASSTRGRRGTDTQYF. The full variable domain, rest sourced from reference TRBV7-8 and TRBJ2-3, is GAGVSQSPRYKVAKRGQDVALRCDPISGHVSLFWYQQALGQGPEFLTYFQNEAQLDKSGLPSDRFFAERPEGSVSTLKIQRTQQEDSAVYLCASSTRGRRGTDTQYFGPGTRLTVL.

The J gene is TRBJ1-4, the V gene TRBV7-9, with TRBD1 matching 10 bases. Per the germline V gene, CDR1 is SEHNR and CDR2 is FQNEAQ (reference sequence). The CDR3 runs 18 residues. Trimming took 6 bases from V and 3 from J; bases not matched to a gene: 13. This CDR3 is CASSRTGGNEPANEKLFF. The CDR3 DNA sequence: TGTGCCAGCAGTCGGACAGGGGGGAATGAGCCCGCTAATGAAAAACTGTTTTTT.